The TCR beta chain described here comes from a study of neurological immune-mediated disorders. Study findings and constraints: The most TCR clonal expansion was seen in HTLV-1-associated myelopathy, and the least was seen in multiple sclerosis, which fell below healthy controls. No CDR3 amino acid sequences were shared by expanded clones across subjects, suggesting private repertoires in all groups.

The CDR3 spans 15 residues. After removal of 4 bases from V and 6 bases from J, the junction contained 5 bases not matched to a gene. Germline V gene sequence: CDR1 LGHDT, CDR2 YNNKEL (reference sequence). The unsorted libraries were made from 2 million PBMCs kept at -80 C. A remark on this clonotype: Antigen unknown.

TCRdb passed the 5' RACE reads through MiXCR, listing each CDR3 protein once. The repertoire holds about 16,000 distinct CDR3 sequences, about 20% seen once, with more than 20% in the top ten. The specimen sequenced was PBMCs. The receptor was isolated from a man aged 45-65 years in good health. This chain joins TRBV3-1 and TRBJ2-1; 11 bases match TRBD2. CDR3 region: CASSPSGTSGNEQFF. Here the CDR3 DNA reads TGTGCCAGCAGCCCATCCGGGACTAGCGGCAATGAGCAGTTCTTC.